A selection of T cell receptor beta chains follows, all from one sample in a study of blood T cell repertoires in COVID-19. Here immunoSEQ multiplex PCR was the method, and the copy in TCRdb shows in-frame clones only, minus some. The data show approximately 110,000 clones, about 85% seen once. The sample consisted of peripheral blood. All receptors come from a man aged 50-60 years with acute or convalescent COVID-19. CDR3s leave out the opening cysteine and the closing phenylalanine or tryptophan. Only part of the rows carry a size: once, few, many, or a class if the clone is expanded.

v_call,cdr3_length,clone_size,j_call,cdr3_aa
TRBV7-6,20,.,TRBJ2-2,ASSLGSGRDRDLTRNTGELF
TRBV5-6,14,.,TRBJ2-5,ASSSTGTGYGRTQY
TRBV10-2,12,.,TRBJ2-5,ASSVAGVAETQY
TRBV19,15,.,TRBJ1-1,ARPSAAGGRMNTEAF
TRBV5-1,12,.,TRBJ2-1,ASSPTVRGNEQF
TRBV5-1,14,.,TRBJ1-2,ASSFSHGDSNYGYT
TRBV28,11,.,TRBJ2-5,ASAGTSFETQY
TRBV19,12,.,TRBJ1-6,ASKPGQGHSPLH
TRBV6-5,13,.,TRBJ2-1,ASSYPGTSINEQF
TRBV14,12,.,TRBJ2-7,ASSQGQGPYEQY
TRBV30,12,.,TRBJ2-3,AWSEGASTDTQY
TRBV7-9,9,once,TRBJ1-6,ASSSTFLLH
TRBV29-1,11,few,TRBJ1-5,SVEGGLGQPQH
TRBV7-3,12,once,TRBJ2-7,ASSLGQGAYEQY
TRBV18,13,once,TRBJ2-2,ASSQGGLMTGELF
TRBV24-1,11,.,TRBJ2-3,ATSDPRGRGQY
TRBV10-3,12,.,TRBJ1-1,AISGIERATEAF
TRBV7-7,13,.,TRBJ2-1,ASSPGVSSYNEQF
TRBV9,12,few,TRBJ1-2,ASSVGGRGYGYT
TRBV12-3/TRBV12-4,11,.,TRBJ1-2,ASSSTGEYGYT
TRBV5-6,13,.,TRBJ1-6,ASSWTGGLNSPLH
TRBV24-1,10,.,TRBJ2-3,ATSGYTDTQY
TRBV6-5,12,.,TRBJ1-1,ASSSGLINTEAF
TRBV6-5,13,.,TRBJ1-1,ASSPPGTGALRAF
TRBV2,13,.,TRBJ1-2,ASSVSEGAGYGYT
TRBV30,10,.,TRBJ2-1,AWSVPSNEQF
TRBV4-1,15,few,TRBJ2-5,ASSNDRVGDRGETQY
TRBV7-2,14,.,TRBJ1-6,ASSLTIGTRDSPLH
TRBV24-1,13,.,TRBJ2-1,ATSDFPSMHNEQF
TRBV27,12,.,TRBJ2-1,ASSSRGSYNEQF
TRBV3-1/TRBV3-2,13,.,TRBJ2-7,ASSQDPSVVREQY
TRBV11-2,12,.,TRBJ2-5,ASSFSGTQETQY
TRBV2,13,.,TRBJ2-2,ASRSTARVTGELF
TRBV19,13,.,TRBJ1-5,ASTRQGKLGQPQH
TRBV7-2,11,.,TRBJ2-3,ASSPIVGGTQY
TRBV10-1,12,.,TRBJ1-6,ASSGGSYNSPLH
TRBV28,14,.,TRBJ1-5,ASTKTGDIRNQPQH
TRBV30,10,.,TRBJ1-2,LMGGGAGGYT
TRBV18,15,.,TRBJ2-4,ASSPTGLVSTKNIQY
TRBV11-2,13,.,TRBJ2-7,ASSLGQGARFEQY
TRBV7-8,13,.,TRBJ1-5,ASSFRVGSNQPQH
TRBV7-3,12,.,TRBJ1-1,ASSFGVSNTEAF
TRBV9,11,.,TRBJ1-2,ASSPQGRSGYT
TRBV6-6,12,.,TRBJ1-2,ASSPRSPNYGYT
TRBV20-1,9,.,TRBJ2-1,SPQTGNEQF
TRBV19,12,.,TRBJ2-2,ASSPFRDTGELF
TRBV6-5,9,few,TRBJ1-1,ASSYRGFAF
TRBV16,11,.,TRBJ1-2,ASSSPQGYGYT
TRBV20-1,9,.,TRBJ2-7,SATSGHEQY
TRBV19,14,.,TRBJ2-7,ASSISLGQRIYEQY
TRBV6-5,11,.,TRBJ1-6,ASRTLGDSPLH
TRBV4-1,16,.,TRBJ2-3,ASSLTERTGKERDTQY
TRBV5-5,15,.,TRBJ2-5,ASSWGWSSGNQETQY
TRBV15,13,.,TRBJ1-3,ATSRERTFGNTIY
TRBV6-6,12,.,TRBJ1-5,ASSQWEGAQPQH